The clone carrying this T cell receptor beta chain showed up just a few times. TCRdb reprocessed the RT-PCR reads with MiXCR, giving one entry per CDR3 protein. The table shows hundreds of thousands of distinct CDR3 sequences, with 13% to 15% occurring only once. CDR3 size: 13 residues. Germline CDR1 reads SEHNR; CDR2 reads FQNEAQ (reference sequence). Trimming pared 7 bases from V and 4 bases from J, leaving 13 bases between. This clonotype was sampled from a female donor in good health, serving as a healthy control. What was sequenced was memory CD4+ T cells from blood. V and J are TRBV7-9 and TRBJ1-1, with a possible D match to TRBD1 (5 bases). The CDR3 region has the DNA TGTGCCAGCACTTCCCAGGGTAGCACTGAAGCTTTCTTT. It encodes CASTSQGSTEAFF.